The following is a T cell receptor (beta chain) sequence with its context. Its antigen is not identified. Sorted-subset replicate PCR reactions contained roughly 200 ng DNA, corresponding to approximately 30,000 T cell genomes. Clones were read by immunoSEQ multiplex PCR, and TCRdb kept only the in-frame ones, dropping some. The sample has fewer than 1.8 million clones; approximately 98.5% are singletons. The V gene lost 0 bases and the J gene lost 6 bases, with 12 bases spanning the gap. Germline lookup yields CDR1 SGDLS and CDR2 YYNGEE. The CDR3 runs 15 residues. This sample is drawn from a study of shared clonotypes between healthy human individuals. The study, taken as a whole, reports: Naive subsets usually exceeded memory subsets in estimated richness. Roughly 5% of naive CD4 clonotypes were shared across several donors. Rarefaction showed that sequencing of sorted subsets was incomplete (despite large depth).

The chain is built from TRBV9 and TRBJ2-2; D might be TRBD2 (6 bases). This sequence was found in a man aged 30 to 39 in good health. The sequencing input was naive CD4+ T cells sorted from blood. Subset of the sample: CD45RA+ positively selected. The CDR3 reads CASSVEGLYPGELFF. The CDR3 DNA reads as TGTGCCAGCAGCGTAGAGGGACTTTATCCCGGGGAGCTGTTTTTT.